A selection of T cell receptor beta chains follows, all from one sample in a study of patients and donors after allogeneic stem cell transplantation. TCRdb redid the calling of the RT-PCR reads with MiXCR, one entry per CDR3 protein. In the table there are 900,000 to 1,000,000 distinct CDR3 sequences, over 15% of which are singletons. What was sequenced was blood, either unsorted or a sorted T cell fraction (not recorded which). The source of these receptors is a human donor who was either an allogeneic HSCT recipient or a stem cell or donor lymphocyte infusion donor (not recorded which). It is not recorded whose cells these are; they may come from a transplant donor. The CDR3 runs from the conserved cysteine through the conserved F or W. The D gene is left open where the match is weak. Only some rows state a clone size, as once, few, many or a class for expanded clones.

few,TRBV7-9,-,TRBJ1-4,TGTGCCAGCAGCCGACTTTTGGGGTTTAATGAAAAACTGTTTTTT,CASSRLLGFNEKLFF
-,TRBV13,-,TRBJ2-2,TGTGCCAGCAGCCGTATTGGGCTGGGAGACGCTGCCGGGGAGCTGTTTTTT,CASSRIGLGDAAGELFF
-,TRBV5-1,TRBD1,TRBJ2-2,TGCGCCAGCAGCTTGCGAGACAGGGTGGCCGGGGAGCTGTTTTTT,CASSLRDRVAGELFF
few,TRBV9,-,TRBJ2-2,TGTGCCAGCAGCGCCCCCGGGGAGCTGTTTTTT,CASSAPGELFF
-,TRBV27,TRBD1,TRBJ2-6,TGTGCCAGCAGTGTGGGACAGGGATATCCTGGGGCCAACGTCCTGACTTTC,CASSVGQGYPGANVLTF
few,TRBV20-1,-,TRBJ2-1,TGCAGTGCTAGGTCTGGCAGGGAGGATGAGCAGTTCTTC,CSARSGREDEQFF
many,TRBV20-1,-,TRBJ2-1,TGCAGTGCTTCCGGGAGAGAGCAGTTCTTC,CSASGREQFF
few,TRBV7-2,TRBD1,TRBJ2-1,TGTGCCAGCAGCTCAGACGGACAGGGGAGTGGTGAGCAGTTCTTC,CASSSDGQGSGEQFF
-,TRBV9,-,TRBJ1-1,TGTGCCAGCAGCGCGACAGGTCGGAACACTGAAGCTTTCTTT,CASSATGRNTEAFF
-,TRBV10-3,TRBD2,TRBJ2-7,TGTGCCATCACCCAAGGACTAGCGCCGACGGGGGAGCAGTACTTC,CAITQGLAPTGEQYF
-,TRBV18,-,TRBJ2-3,TGTGCCAGCTCACCATCCCAGGGGAGCACAGATACGCAGTATTTT,CASSPSQGSTDTQYF
few,TRBV5-6,TRBD2,TRBJ2-5,TGTGCCAGCAGTTGGGAGGGGAGCCAGTACTTC,CASSWEGSQYF
few,TRBV20-1,TRBD1,TRBJ1-2,TGCAGTGCTAGAGATTTGGGACAGGGTTATGGCTACACCTTC,CSARDLGQGYGYTF
-,TRBV6-1,TRBD1,TRBJ1-5,TGTGCCAGCAGCCCCTCCGGAGGGGGCGATCAGCCCCAGCATTTT,CASSPSGGGDQPQHF
-,TRBV2,TRBD1,TRBJ1-1,TGTGCCGGACACAGGGGGCGGAACACTGAAGCTTTCTTT,CAGHRGRNTEAFF
-,TRBV12-3/TRBV12-4,TRBD1,TRBJ2-7,TGTGCCAGCAGATTAGGACTGGGAAACAGGGGGCGAGCCTACGAGCAGTACTTC,CASRLGLGNRGRAYEQYF
few,TRBV20-1,-,TRBJ1-5,TGCAGTGGTAGGGGAATTGGCAATCAGCCCCAGCATTTT,CSGRGIGNQPQHF
-,TRBV20-1,-,TRBJ2-3,TGCAGTGCTAGTCCCCCCACCGCGGGTCGTGTAGATACGCAGTATTTT,CSASPPTAGRVDTQYF
few,TRBV7-2,TRBD1,TRBJ2-1,TGTGCCAGCAGTCGGACAGGACCCCACGAAGGTGAGCAGTTCTTC,CASSRTGPHEGEQFF
-,TRBV6-1,TRBD2,TRBJ2-1,TGTGCCAGCAGGGCTAGCGGGAGTAAGAACAATGAGCAGTTCTTC,CASRASGSKNNEQFF
few,TRBV20-1,-,TRBJ2-1,TGCAGTGCTAGAGGCTCAGACCATACCTACAATGAGCAGTTCTTC,CSARGSDHTYNEQFF
-,TRBV4-1,-,TRBJ1-2,TGCGCCAGCAGCCTAAGAGAGGGTGCCCAAGATGGCTACACCTTC,CASSLREGAQDGYTF
many,TRBV12-3/TRBV12-4,-,TRBJ2-7,TGTGCCAGCAGTTTGGATCAGGGGCGCCTATCCCCCTACGAGCAGTACTTC,CASSLDQGRLSPYEQYF
-,TRBV12-5,-,TRBJ1-5,TGTGCTAGTGGTTCCCTGGATAGCAATCAGCCCCAGCATTTT,CASGSLDSNQPQHF
-,TRBV2,-,TRBJ1-5,TGTGCCACCTCCTCGGGGCAGGGAAATCAGCCCCAGCATTTT,CATSSGQGNQPQHF
few,TRBV29-1,-,TRBJ2-7,TGCAGCGTTTTCCGGGGCATGTCGGACGAGCAGTACTTC,CSVFRGMSDEQYF
-,TRBV9,-,TRBJ1-1,TGTGCCAGCAGCCATTACGACGGATCCCTGAACACTGAAGCTTTCTTT,CASSHYDGSLNTEAFF
few,TRBV24-1,TRBD2,TRBJ2-3,TGTGCCACCAGTGACCCGGGACTAGCGGGAGCATCAGATACGCAGTATTTT,CATSDPGLAGASDTQYF
-,TRBV12-3/TRBV12-4,-,TRBJ1-2,TGTGCCAGCAGAAGACAGGATGAAAACTATGGCTACACCTTC,CASRRQDENYGYTF
many,TRBV29-1,-,TRBJ2-7,TGCAGCGTCACAGGGCAATCCTACGAGCAGTACTTC,CSVTGQSYEQYF
many,TRBV5-1,-,TRBJ2-1,TGCGCCAGCAGCTTTATTCTAGCGAATGAGCAGTTCTTC,CASSFILANEQFF
-,TRBV14,-,TRBJ2-1,TGTGCCAGCGCAAGGTACGAGGAATCCTACAATGAGCAGTTCTTC,CASARYEESYNEQFF
-,TRBV5-6,-,TRBJ2-1,TGTGCCAGCAGCTTGGCTTATAAGAGCGAACACTCCTACAATGAGCAGTTCTTC,CASSLAYKSEHSYNEQFF
-,TRBV15,TRBD2,TRBJ2-1,TGTGCCACCAGCAGAGATCGTACTAGCGGTCGGATCTACAATGAGCAGTTCTTC,CATSRDRTSGRIYNEQFF
-,TRBV27,TRBD1,TRBJ2-7,TGTGCCAGCCGAAATAGGACAGGAACTTACGAGCAGTACTTC,CASRNRTGTYEQYF
-,TRBV2,-,TRBJ2-5,TGTGCCAGCAGTGAAAACTTAGGGCGGTCAGAGACCCAGTACTTC,CASSENLGRSETQYF
many,TRBV24-1,-,TRBJ2-1,TGTGCCACCAGTGATTCTAGGGGGGACACCTACAATGAGCAGTTCTTC,CATSDSRGDTYNEQFF
many,TRBV29-1,-,TRBJ2-3,TGCAGCGTTGATGCTAGAGTGGGTGGAGATACGCAGTATTTT,CSVDARVGGDTQYF
-,TRBV7-8,-,TRBJ2-5,TGTGCCAGCAGCTTAGCGCGGGGTGGGGAGACCCAGTACTTC,CASSLARGGETQYF
few,TRBV9,-,TRBJ1-2,TGTGCCAGCTGCCGGGACGCCAACTATGGCTACACCTTC,CASCRDANYGYTF
once,TRBV20-1,TRBD2,TRBJ2-1,TGCAGTGCTAGAGTTGGGGCACTAGCGGGAATCGGGGTCTATTACAATGAGCAGTTCTTC,CSARVGALAGIGVYYNEQFF
-,TRBV3-1,TRBD1,TRBJ1-2,TGTGCCAGCAGCCAACCTACAGGGGGTGGCTACACCTTC,CASSQPTGGGYTF
once,TRBV7-3,-,TRBJ1-1,TGTGCCAGCAGCTTAGCCCCTGAAGTGAACACTGAAGCTTTCTTT,CASSLAPEVNTEAFF
-,TRBV20-1,TRBD2,TRBJ2-3,TGCAGTGCTAGCGTGAAGCGGGGAGGCACAGATACGCAGTATTTT,CSASVKRGGTDTQYF
few,TRBV7-9,TRBD2,TRBJ2-1,TGTGCCAGCAGCCAGCGGGAGCTCCACAATGAGCAGTTCTTC,CASSQRELHNEQFF
few,TRBV9,-,TRBJ1-2,TGTGCCAGCAGCGGTGGCCACGGCCCTGGCTACACCTTC,CASSGGHGPGYTF
few,TRBV10-3,-,TRBJ1-2,TGTGCCCTCCGTCAGTACTATGGCTACACCTTC,CALRQYYGYTF
few,TRBV24-1,-,TRBJ1-3,TGTGCCACCAGTGATTCAGGGTCGAGAAACACCATATATTTT,CATSDSGSRNTIYF